The clone carrying this T cell receptor beta chain was found once. CDR1 SGHDT and CDR2 YYEEEE come from the germline V gene. The CDR3 sequence is 15 residues long. V was clipped by 4 bases and J by 9 bases; unmatched bases: 10. The entry originates in a study of T cell responses to AZD1222 COVID-19 vaccine. The table came from immunoSEQ multiplex PCR; TCRdb's copy has only in-frame clones and leaves some out. The sample consists of around 45,000 clones, 80% of them appearing once. This receptor was taken from an adult who received the MenACWY meningococcal vaccine as a control. The chain links TRBV5-6 to TRBJ1-5; 10 nucleotides line up with TRBD1. The sample in question was peripheral blood, obtained 28 days after the second dose of the MenACWY control vaccine. The CDR3 region has the DNA TGTGCCAGCAGCGCCCGGACAGGGGGACGATTGCCCCAGCATTTT. This gives the protein CASSARTGGRLPQHF. Based on the CDR3 plus reference TRBV5-6 and TRBJ1-5, the full variable domain is DAGVTQSPTHLIKTRGQQVTLRCSPKSGHDTVSWYQQALGQGPQFIFQYYEEEERQRGNFPDRFSGHQFPNYSSELNVNALLLGDSALYLCASSARTGGRLPQHFGDGTRLSIL.